Listed below are T cell receptor beta chains from one sample, sequenced in a study of cytomegalovirus exposure and HLA in healthy donors. Produced via immunoSEQ multiplex PCR; TCRdb's table is partial and in-frame only. Among roughly 130,000 clones listed, about 61% were seen once. The sample comprised PBMCs. Receptor source: a male donor in good health and CMV-seronegative. Both conserved end residues are trimmed from each CDR3. Not every row has a clone size; where given, it reads once, few, many or a size class.

J,size,V,CDR3
TRBJ2-2,NA,TRBV9,ASSPNPGQTNTGELF
TRBJ2-5,NA,TRBV9,ASSDPPGGGAETQY
TRBJ1-5,NA,TRBV5-5,ASSLWTGSNQPQH
TRBJ2-1,NA,TRBV10-3,AISDDSGGAYNEQF
TRBJ2-5,few,TRBV5-6,ASSLISSGETQY
TRBJ1-2,NA,TRBV19,ASSNYGTGGYGYT
TRBJ2-7,NA,TRBV10-3,AISETTGTYEQY
TRBJ2-7,few,TRBV27,ASSLYFGYEQY
TRBJ1-2,few,TRBV27,ASSFFPERGYGYT
TRBJ2-1,few,TRBV4-1,ASSQGTVMIPYNEQF
TRBJ2-2,NA,TRBV2,ASSAFNSFTGELF
TRBJ1-2,NA,TRBV11-2,ASSLTANYGYT
TRBJ1-4,NA,TRBV6-1,ASSEQQGVGEKLF
TRBJ2-3,NA,TRBV29-1,SVEPRGVPTDTQY
TRBJ2-7,NA,TRBV7-6,ASSPRTGPPYEQY
TRBJ2-5,NA,TRBV6-1,ASKGQGAIAETQY
TRBJ2-4,few,TRBV21-1,ASKGRESKNIQY
TRBJ1-4,few,TRBV5-1,ASSHTQGLNEKLF
TRBJ2-7,NA,TRBV6-1,ASSDAMGQYEQY
TRBJ2-3,once,TRBV27,ATQRGGSTDTQY
TRBJ2-7,NA,TRBV29-1,SPGWQKVPSYEQY
TRBJ1-5,once,TRBV28,ASSSGQGNQPQH
TRBJ1-2,once,TRBV5-1,ASSSGQGRSYGYT
TRBJ1-2,few,TRBV10-3,AISESKSGTGASNYGYT
TRBJ1-2,few,TRBV18,ASSPIREGNYGYT
TRBJ2-5,NA,TRBV18,ASSLMEGTQY
TRBJ1-1,NA,TRBV9,ASSVAGGANTEAF
TRBJ2-7,NA,TRBV13,ASSLIQSTSGSADEQY
TRBJ1-4,NA,TRBV4-3,ASSQDVSGGRWEKLF
TRBJ2-1,few,TRBV5-1,ASSPNLEERGVSSSYNEQF
TRBJ1-2,NA,TRBV7-9,ASSQGPTKGYGYT
TRBJ1-1,NA,TRBV5-6,ASSPTSTPTAF
TRBJ2-3,NA,TRBV18,ASSLPDGETQG
TRBJ2-4,NA,TRBV7-2,ASSLEARIKNIQY
TRBJ1-1,NA,TRBV28,ASKDRGNTEAF
TRBJ1-1,NA,TRBV6-4,ASIWTEKNTEAF
TRBJ2-6,few,TRBV7-2,ASSLAVMSSGANVLT
TRBJ2-7,NA,TRBV6-1,ASSEYAGTGLFYEQY
TRBJ1-3,few,TRBV2,ASKMGTDSGNTIY
TRBJ1-3,NA,TRBV5-1,ASSETGEVNTIY
TRBJ1-2,once,TRBV6-5,ASSPDRTNYGYP
TRBJ1-1,NA,TRBV5-4,ASKPDRGKAF